These T cell receptor beta chains were read from a single sample in a study of CD8+CD57+ T cells in acquired aplastic anemia. TCRdb independently ran MiXCR on the reads; one entry per CDR3 protein. This table has about 180,000 distinct CDR3 sequences, more than 45% appearing once. Sequencing used sorted CD4+, CD8+, or CD8+CD57+ T cells (not recorded which) from PBMCs. The receptors here all came from a human donor with aplastic anemia. Both conserved end residues are part of each CDR3. A D gene is named only where the DNA matches it firmly. Part of the rows lack a size; the others show once, few, many or a class for expanded clones.

>TRBJ2-7|TRBV10-3|-|-
TGTGCCATCAGTGGCCAGAGCTTAACCTACGAGCAGTACTTC
CAISGQSLTYEQYF
>TRBJ2-1|TRBV5-8|-|TRBD2
TGTGCCAGCAGCTTCGGGGGGACCTACAATGAGCAGTTCTTC
CASSFGGTYNEQFF
>TRBJ2-7|TRBV20-1|-|TRBD1
TGCAGTGCTAGTCCCGGGACAGGGAGTTCCTACGAGCAGTACTTC
CSASPGTGSSYEQYF
>TRBJ2-1|TRBV6-1|-|-
TGTGCCAGCCAAAGCGGGCGACACTACAATGAGCAGTTCTTC
CASQSGRHYNEQFF
>TRBJ1-2|TRBV6-6|many|-
TGTGCCAGCAGTTACTCTCCGGGTAACTATGGCTACACCTTC
CASSYSPGNYGYTF
>TRBJ2-2|TRBV2|-|-
TGTGCCAGCAAAAGGACCTCTAACACCGGGGAGCTGTTTTTT
CASKRTSNTGELFF
>TRBJ2-1|TRBV20-1|many|TRBD2
TGCAGTGCTAGAGACCCGGGGGGGAGGTACAATGAGCAGTTCTTC
CSARDPGGRYNEQFF
>TRBJ1-5|TRBV3-1|few|-
TGTGCCAGCAGCCAAGATAGGCAGGGACTCCTCAATCAGCCCCAGCATTTT
CASSQDRQGLLNQPQHF
>TRBJ2-7|TRBV2|-|TRBD1
TGTGCCAGCAGTGCCGGGGGGACAGGGAAGTACGAGCAGTACTTC
CASSAGGTGKYEQYF
>TRBJ2-5|TRBV7-2|-|-
TGTGCCAGCAGCTTAGTATCTGAGGGGGCCCAGTACTTC
CASSLVSEGAQYF
>TRBJ1-6|TRBV12-3/TRBV12-4|many|-
TGTGCCAGCAGTTTTAGGGGCTCCTATAATTCACCCCTCCACTTT
CASSFRGSYNSPLHF
>TRBJ2-6|TRBV7-6|many|-
TGTGCCAGCAGCCCCGACGGGGGCATACCCCTCCACTCTGGGGCCAACGTCCTGACTTTC
CASSPDGGIPLHSGANVLTF
>TRBJ2-3|TRBV4-1|many|-
TGCGCCAGCAGCCAAGTCCAGGGGCCGGATACGCAGTATTTT
CASSQVQGPDTQYF
>TRBJ1-4|TRBV27|-|-
TGTGCCAGCAGTCTCCTGACGGGAGGTGAAAAACTGTTTTTT
CASSLLTGGEKLFF
>TRBJ1-6|TRBV5-1|-|TRBD1
TGCGCCAGCAGCTTGGGGTCTACAGGGGGTAATCCACCCCTCCACTTT
CASSLGSTGGNPPLHF
>TRBJ1-1|TRBV25-1|-|-
TGTGCCAGCAGTGCCCGAGCGGATGGTACTGAAGCTTTCTTT
CASSARADGTEAFF
>TRBJ2-3|TRBV2|many|TRBD2
TGTGCCAGCAACCGACTAGCGGGGGGCCCAGATACGCAGTATTTT
CASNRLAGGPDTQYF
>TRBJ2-1|TRBV11-2|-|TRBD2
TGTGCCAGCAGCTTAGGGACTAGCGGGGGGGCTAGTTACAATGAGCAGTTCTTC
CASSLGTSGGASYNEQFF
>TRBJ2-5|TRBV5-4|many|-
TGTGCCAGCAGCGTGACATATCAAGAGACCCAGTACTTC
CASSVTYQETQYF
>TRBJ2-5|TRBV7-8|many|-
TGTGCCAGCAGCTTAAGCGCGGAGACCCAGTACTTC
CASSLSAETQYF
>TRBJ1-5|TRBV6-5|many|TRBD1
TGTGCCAGCAGTTACTCGACAGGGGTTCAGCCCCAGCATTTT
CASSYSTGVQPQHF
>TRBJ2-2|TRBV10-3|-|-
TGTGCCATCAGTGGAGACGGGGAGCTGTTTTTT
CAISGDGELFF
>TRBJ1-1|TRBV6-1|-|TRBD1
TGTGCCTGCAGCGGGACAGGGGGGGTTGTTCGAGCTTTCTTT
CACSGTGGVVRAFF
>TRBJ1-5|TRBV7-9|many|-
TGTGCCAGCAGCTTAGGGGACATGTCTCCGCATTTT
CASSLGDMSPHF
>TRBJ2-7|TRBV20-1|-|TRBD2
TGCAGTGCTAGCGTAGCGGGAAATGTCTACGAGCAGTACTTC
CSASVAGNVYEQYF
>TRBJ2-5|TRBV7-2|few|-
TGTGCCAGCAGCCAGCAAATGTACCAAGAGACCCAGTACTTC
CASSQQMYQETQYF
>TRBJ1-2|TRBV20-1|-|-
TGCAGTGACAACCGGGACCACCTTAACTATGGCTACACCTTC
CSDNRDHLNYGYTF
>TRBJ2-3|TRBV10-3|-|TRBD2
TGTGCCACGGTTGTTAGCGGGGGGGCCGGAGATACGCAGTATTTT
CATVVSGGAGDTQYF
>TRBJ2-7|TRBV20-1|-|TRBD1
TGCAGTGCGGGTACAGGGGGCGGTTACGAGCAGTACTTC
CSAGTGGGYEQYF
>TRBJ1-1|TRBV10-3|-|TRBD1
TGTGCCATCAGCCAGGGACAGCTGAACACTGAAGCTTTCTTT
CAISQGQLNTEAFF
>TRBJ1-3|TRBV20-1|many|TRBD1
TGCAGTGCTCCCGGGACAGGGACTGGAAACACCATATATTTT
CSAPGTGTGNTIYF
>TRBJ1-2|TRBV20-1|-|-
TGCAGTGCTAGAGATCTGGGGGCGACGAGACTATTACCCGATGGCTACACCTTC
CSARDLGATRLLPDGYTF
>TRBJ2-1|TRBV7-8|many|-
TGTGCCAGCAGCCCCCAGGGCTACAATGAGCAGTTCTTC
CASSPQGYNEQFF
>TRBJ1-3|TRBV29-1|few|-
TGCAGCGTTGAAGATCGGGGAACGAGCTCTGGAAACACCATATATTTT
CSVEDRGTSSGNTIYF
>TRBJ2-7|TRBV2|-|TRBD2
TGTGCCAGCAGTGAACGGCTTGGGGGGGACGAGCAGTACTTC
CASSERLGGDEQYF
>TRBJ2-7|TRBV2|few|-
TGTGCCAGCAGTGAAGGATCGTTTGAGCAGTACTTC
CASSEGSFEQYF
>TRBJ1-3|TRBV7-2|-|-
TGTGCCAGCAGAACCTTAGGGAACACCATATATTTT
CASRTLGNTIYF
>TRBJ1-1|TRBV19|-|-
TGTGCCAGTAGTATGGGACCCGAAGGGGGCACTGAAGCTTTCTTT
CASSMGPEGGTEAFF
>TRBJ2-7|TRBV7-2|many|TRBD2
TGTGCCAGCAGCTTAGGTAGGGAGGGCGAGCAGTACTTC
CASSLGREGEQYF
>TRBJ2-7|TRBV30|few|-
TGTGCCTGGAGTTCCTCCTACGCGCAGCACTTC
CAWSSSYAQHF
>TRBJ2-7|TRBV24-1|-|-
TGTGCCACCAGTGATCCTGGACAGAAGCAGTACTTC
CATSDPGQKQYF
>TRBJ2-2|TRBV19|many|-
TGTGCCAGTAGTATGGACGCCCGGAGGAGCGGGGAGCTGTTTTTT
CASSMDARRSGELFF
>TRBJ2-1|TRBV25-1|-|-
TGTGCCAGCAGTGGCGGGTATGAGCAGCTCTTC
CASSGGYEQLF
>TRBJ2-5|TRBV6-2/TRBV6-3|many|TRBD2
TGTGCCAGCACCGGACTAGTGGCAGAGACCCAGTACTTC
CASTGLVAETQYF
>TRBJ1-2|TRBV5-1|-|-
TGCGCCAGCAGCTTGGGTGACTGGGAGGGCGGCTACACCTTC
CASSLGDWEGGYTF
>TRBJ2-7|TRBV10-3|-|-
TGTGCCACCAAACTAGAATCGTTGGCCCTGATCGTCTTC
CATKLESLALIVF
>TRBJ2-3|TRBV5-1|-|-
TGCGCCAGCAGCTTGGGACAGAAGATCAGCACAGATACGCAGTATTTT
CASSLGQKISTDTQYF
>TRBJ2-1|TRBV9|-|TRBD2
TGTGCCAGCAGCGTAGTGAGGTCGGGGGAGGGCCGTCGGAATGAGCAGTTCTTC
CASSVVRSGEGRRNEQFF
>TRBJ2-2|TRBV5-8|few|-
TGTGCCAGCAGCTTGGGCTCGTTTAGGAACACCGGGGAGCTGTTTTTT
CASSLGSFRNTGELFF
>TRBJ1-5|TRBV7-8|few|TRBD1
TGTGCCAGCAGCCGACAGGGGGAAGGTCAGCCCCAGCATTTT
CASSRQGEGQPQHF
>TRBJ1-1|TRBV4-2|-|TRBD1
TGTGCCAGCAGCCTTGCTGGGACAGGTGAAGCTTTCTTT
CASSLAGTGEAFF